This T cell receptor (beta chain) was recovered during a study of Tregs in tolerant kidney transplant recipients (dated by TCRdb to the late 2010s). In terms of the full investigation: Additional Treg samples were obtained by sorting recipient CD4+CD25+CD127- cells from an approximately three-day mixed lymphocyte reaction with belatacept, in some cases after a subsequent roughly five-day donor restimulation. During sorting of primary belatacept mixed lymphocyte reaction cultures, recipient cells were distinguished from donor cells with antibodies. The study applied TCRbeta sequencing to find donor-specific regulatory T cells before combined kidney and bone marrow transplantation and then followed those same cells after transplant. In a few healthy controls, several methods of expanding Tregs specific for an allogeneic donor were compared by TCRbeta repertoire sequencing. Study-level results and caveats: Expanding Tregs with activated donor B cells appeared to identify the most biologically relevant and donor-specific TCRbeta repertoire. Because only a small number of patients were included, the study had limitations, and the results will need to be validated in larger populations as well as under other immunosuppression protocols. Although technical replication error seemed to be minimal, the question of biological reproducibility was not addressed directly.

As to this clone: It lacks a known antigen. The input lacks base qualities; no much larger clone sits a single base away.

Including the terminal cysteine and phenylalanine, the CDR3 comprises 15 residues. Of all the DNA, just the CDR3 is kept, 45 bases in frame from base 1. V gives up 2 bases and J gives up 8 bases, and the segment between their germline ends measures 18 bases. CDR1 MDHEN and CDR2 SYDVKM are derived from the germline V gene. Healthy control blood came either as purchased buffy coats or from healthy volunteers. Healthy control blood was separated into PBMCs by Ficoll density gradient and cryopreserved, and patient PBMCs were collected both before and after transplant. For TCRbeta CDR3 sequencing, genomic DNA was extracted from sorted cells using the QIAGEN DNeasy Blood and Tissue Kit. High-throughput TCRbeta CDR3 sequencing was carried out commercially through immunoSEQ, with PCR amplification with bias correction and internal controls included. The study's processing was this. Unique productive TCRbeta sequences were defined by CDR3 nucleotide sequence when primers matched and otherwise by CDR3 amino acid sequence together with Vbeta and Jbeta genes. Donor-reactive sequences were defined as at least 5-fold expanded in CFSE-low cells versus unstimulated cells, with frequency of at least 0.01% in CFSE-low cells. Jensen-Shannon divergence, calculated on the top 100 TCRbeta sequences ranked by frequency, was used to quantify repertoire divergence. When a sample had multiple sequencing runs, each run was corrected for sorting error separately and the runs were then pooled. TCRdb provides this immuneACCESS table in a form limited to in-frame rearrangements. Some clones are lacking; in checked studies, under half of them reflect an unresolved V gene, and why the rest are absent is not known. V and J calls and clone size follow that table, whereas D and trimming were derived from the DNA. The sample yields fewer than 20,000 clones; around 55% were counted once. The ten top clones hold approximately 3% of the sample.

Recombination linked TRBV28 to TRBJ1-2; the D gene is perhaps TRBD1, on 6 matching bases. The material sequenced was Tregs from blood cultured with allogeneic cells. The clonotype comes from a human donor in good health. The CDR3 amino acid sequence is: CASSLQGQTHSGYTF. The DNA sequence is as follows: TGTGCCAGCAGTTTACAGGGACAAACTCACTCGGGCTACACCTTC.